One TCR beta chain is described in this entry. This record belongs to a study of blood T cell repertoires in COVID-19. Study-level background: Sources were T cells, B-cell-depleted T cells, or PBMCs; the material itself was cDNA or gDNA.

The CDR3 has 18 amino acids. The repertoire was sequenced with immunoSEQ multiplex PCR; TCRdb's copy has only in-frame clones and lacks some. Of fewer than 250,000 clones listed, 83% are singletons. The sequence was collected from a woman in her fifties or sixties with acute or convalescent COVID-19. Material: peripheral blood. This chain connects TRBV1 to TRBJ2-6; the DNA was not compared with TRBD1, the D call given in the table. TRBV1 is recorded as a pseudogene. CDR3 region: CTSSQVQGPETGANVLTF. The CDR3 DNA is TGCACCAGCAGCCAGGTCCAGGGGCCAGAGACTGGGGCCAACGTCCTGACTTTC.